Listed here are 23 T cell receptor beta chains from one sample, sequenced in a study of T cells in Graves' hyperthyroidism and ophthalmopathy. From RNA transcripts, TCR beta CDR3 regions were amplified. A set of HTBI primers served as the primers for a first-round RT-PCR of the TCR CDR3. Via MiXCR, TCRdb re-called the multiplex PCR reads, giving one row per CDR3 protein. The sample has roughly 510,000 distinct CDR3 sequences, around 20% seen once; the top ten hold about 30%. The sample comprised blood. These receptors were collected from a man younger than 30 with Graves' hyperthyroidism.

This sequence joins TRBV6-1 and TRBJ2-7; TRBD1 agrees at 11 bases. The CDR3 covers 16 residues. Germline values: CDR1 MNHNS, CDR2 SASEGT. The V gene end was trimmed by 6 bases and the J gene end by 3 bases; junction bases not matched to a gene: 10. The CDR3 bases are TGTGCCAGCAGCCCACGAGGGGACAGGGGGAACTACGAGCAGTACTTC. Its protein is CASSPRGDRGNYEQYF.

This clonotype was counted at least ten times. This sequence joins TRBV11-3 and TRBJ1-1; maybe TRBD1 (5 bases). Per the germline V gene, CDR1 is SGHNT and CDR2 is YENEEA. This CDR3 has 15 residues. V was shortened by 3 bases and J by 3 bases, with 14 bases between the two germline ends. CDR3 sequence reads: CASSFISTVDTEAFF. Here the CDR3 DNA reads TGTGCCAGCAGCTTCATATCGACAGTGGACACTGAAGCTTTCTTT.

This clonotype has a count of ten or more. The V gene is TRBV4-1, the J gene TRBJ2-7; unclear D gene. The CDR3 extends over 15 amino acids. Trimming took 4 bases from V and 0 from J, leaving 13 bases between them. CDR1 is MGHRA and CDR2 is YSYEKL in the germline V gene. The CDR3 sequence is CASSPYAGSSYEQYF. CDR3 in DNA: TGCGCCAGCAGCCCCTACGCAGGCAGCTCCTACGAGCAGTACTTC.

This clonotype occurred a few times. V usage is TRBV10-3 and J usage is TRBJ2-3; D tentatively reads TRBD1 or TRBD2 (6 bases each). Germline V lookup: CDR1 ENHRY, CDR2 SYGVKD. Trimming removed 4 bases from V and 8 bases from J, with 25 bases in between. This CDR3 has 17 amino acids. The CDR3 bases are TGTGCCATCAGTGTTCTCCCCGGGACGGGGGCAGAGGGTACGCAGTATTTT. It encodes CAISVLPGTGAEGTQYF.

The chain uses TRBV5-1 and TRBJ1-1; TRBD1 is a possible D gene (5 bases). Looked up from germline, CDR1 is SGHRS and CDR2 is YFSETQ. V gave up 4 bases and J gave up 1 base, with 14 bases separating them. The CDR3 has 15 amino acids. This chain's CDR3 is CASSPAQGWNTEAFF. Here the CDR3 DNA reads TGCGCCAGCAGCCCTGCCCAGGGATGGAACACTGAAGCTTTCTTT.

The rearrangement uses TRBV7-9 and TRBJ2-2, with D tentatively TRBD2 (5 bases). Germline-derived CDR1 and CDR2 are SEHNR and FQNEAQ (reference sequence). V was shortened by 1 base and J by 14 bases, with 17 bases between the two germline ends. This CDR3 region has 14 residues. The CDR3 DNA is TGTGCCAGCAGCTTAGGGCAGAGGGTGCCTCTACTGTTTTTT. Translated, it gives CASSLGQRVPLLFF. The entire variable domain, with the rest obtained from reference TRBV7-9 and TRBJ2-2, is as follows: DTGVSQNPRHKITKRGQNVTFRCDPISEHNRLYWYRQTLGQGPEFLTYFQNEAQLEKSRLLSDRFSAERPKGSFSTLEIQRTEQGDSAMYLCASSLGQRVPLLFFGEGSRLTVL.

The chain carries TRBV5-1 and TRBJ1-5, with no clear D. Trimming left V 5 bases short and J 5 bases short, with 11 bases between. The CDR3 is made up of 13 amino acids. Germline V lookup: CDR1 SGHRS, CDR2 YFSETQ. The CDR3 DNA reads as TGCGCCAGCAGACTGGGGAGCGATCAGCCCCAGCATTTT. Its translation is CASRLGSDQPQHF.

The chain uses TRBV6-1 and TRBJ1-3; TRBD1 aligns across 7 bases. V lost 6 bases, J lost 8 bases, and 4 bases stayed unmatched. The CDR3 spans 12 residues. Germline CDR1 and CDR2: MNHNS and SASEGT. Here the CDR3 reads CASRPGGYTIYF. The CDR3 nucleotides are TGTGCCAGCAGGCCAGGGGGTTACACCATATATTTT.

This clonotype was seen a few times. The V gene is TRBV20-1, the J gene TRBJ1-5; a weak D match, TRBD1 (6 bases). Germline V lookup: CDR1 DFQATT, CDR2 SNEGSKA (reference sequence). This CDR3 is built from 15 residues. V dropped 0 bases and J dropped 9 bases, with 18 bases sitting between them. The CDR3 DNA reads as TGCAGTGCTAGAGATTCGGGGGCCCCTTATCCGCCCCAGCATTTT. Residues: CSARDSGAPYPPQHF.

In its sample, this clonotype was seen many times. The gene calls are TRBV4-2 and TRBJ2-7, with D uncertain. Trimming pared 0 bases from V and 0 bases from J, leaving 12 bases between. CDR3 size: 16 residues. Germline CDR1 LGHNA, CDR2 YNFKEQ. The CDR3 DNA is TGTGCCAGCAGCCAAGATCTTGGAAAAGGCTCCTACGAGCAGTACTTC. Protein sequence: CASSQDLGKGSYEQYF.

This clonotype was seen at least ten times. The chain is built from TRBV30 and TRBJ1-2, with a weak D call TRBD1 (5 bases). Deletions cut 1 base from V and 1 base from J, with 7 bases between. Germline V lookup: CDR1 GTSNPN, CDR2 SVGIG (reference sequence). The CDR3 has 13 residues. The CDR3 protein is CAWSGTNNYGYTF. CDR3 sequence (DNA): TGTGCCTGGAGTGGGACAAATAACTATGGCTACACCTTC.

This chain connects TRBV30 to TRBJ1-2; no definite D call. CDR3 length equals 12 residues. The germline CDR1 and CDR2 sequences are GTSNPN and SVGIG (reference sequence). V lost 0 bases to trimming and J lost 8 bases, with 10 bases between them. The CDR3 nucleotides read TGTGCCTGGAGTGTAAGTGGATCGGGCTACACCTTC. It yields the protein CAWSVSGSGYTF. The variable domain in full, completed from reference TRBV30 and TRBJ1-2, reads SQTIHQWPATLVQPVGSPLSLECTVEGTSNPNLYWYRQAAGRGLQLLFYSVGIGQISSEVPQNLSASRPQDRQFILSSKKLLLSDSGFYLCAWSVSGSGYTFGSGTRLTVV.

This clonotype came up many times. J is TRBJ1-1 and V is TRBV5-1; D may be TRBD1 (5 bases). CDR3 length: 14 residues. V shed 7 bases and J shed 2 bases, with 15 bases lying between them. Germline assignment: CDR1 SGHRS and CDR2 YFSETQ. The CDR3 protein is CASSPRTTNTEAFF. DNA for the CDR3: TGCGCCAGCTCCCCTAGGACAACAAACACTGAAGCTTTCTTT. Variable domain in full (rest from reference TRBV5-1 and TRBJ1-1): KAGVTQTPRYLIKTRGQQVTLSCSPISGHRSVSWYQQTPGQGLQFLFEYFSETQRNKGNFPGRFSGRQFSNSRSEMNVSTLELGDSALYLCASSPRTTNTEAFFGQGTRLTVV.

The chain uses TRBV25-1 and TRBJ1-2; D perhaps matches TRBD1 (5 bases). The CDR3 is 15 residues long. V was pared by 2 bases and J by 0 bases, with 10 bases between. Looked up from germline, CDR1 is MGHDK and CDR2 is SYGVNS. The CDR3 here is CASSEQGDANYGYTF. Written as DNA, the CDR3 is TGTGCCAGCAGTGAACAGGGTGATGCTAACTATGGCTACACCTTC.

This chain connects TRBV14 to TRBJ1-2, with 10 bases matching TRBD1. The J segment lost 8 bases and the V segment lost 1 base, leaving 13 bases of the junction unmatched. This CDR3 comprises 17 residues. Germline CDR1 and CDR2: SGHDN and FVKESK. CDR3 nucleotide sequence: TGTGCCAGCAGCCAAGTTTTTTCCGGGACAGGGGTGGGAGGCTACACCTTC. Its protein is CASSQVFSGTGVGGYTF. The whole variable domain, filled in from reference TRBV14 and TRBJ1-2, reads EAGVTQFPSHSVIEKGQTVTLRCDPISGHDNLYWYRRVMGKEIKFLLHFVKESKQDESGMPNNRFLAERTGGTYSTLKVQPAELEDSGVYFCASSQVFSGTGVGGYTFGSGTRLTVV.

This clonotype was seen many times. J is TRBJ1-3 and V is TRBV24-1; D unresolved. V was trimmed by 4 bases and J by 6 bases, leaving 9 bases between them. In germline, CDR1 is KGHDR, CDR2 SFDVKD. This CDR3 comprises 13 residues. Here the CDR3 DNA reads TGTGCCACCAGTGAATCGGGCGAAAACACCATATATTTT. This codes for CATSESGENTIYF.

The chain has TRBV5-6 and TRBJ2-2; the match to TRBD1 covers 7 bases. Germline CDR1 and CDR2: SGHDT and YYEEEE. The CDR3 loop spans 13 amino acids. V shed 4 bases and J 7 bases; nucleotides not matched to a gene: 4. The DNA for the CDR3 is TGTGCCAGCAGCCCGGGACAGCTCGGGGAGCTGTTTTTT. Translated: CASSPGQLGELFF.

This chain uses TRBV11-2 with TRBJ2-5, with 16 bases that match TRBD2. Losses at the gene ends were 0 bases for V and 1 base for J; bases not matched to a gene: 2. CDR3 length equals 18 residues. Germline V gene lookup returns CDR1 SGHAT and CDR2 FQNNGV. CDR3 protein: CASSLEGLAGGFQETQYF. CDR3 nucleotides: TGTGCCAGCAGCTTAGAGGGACTAGCGGGGGGGTTCCAAGAGACCCAGTACTTC.

This clonotype was counted ten times or more. The CDR3 region has the DNA TGTGCCAGCAGCGGACAGAAACCTACGAACACCGGGGAGCTGTTTTTT. It is translated as CASSGQKPTNTGELFF. The chain recombines TRBV12-3 or TRBV12-4 with TRBJ2-2; tentatively, D is TRBD1 (6 bases). The CDR3 is made up of 16 amino acids. Deletions cut 6 bases from V and 0 bases from J, with 14 bases between.

This clonotype was recorded at least ten times. This chain links TRBV6-4 with TRBJ1-2, with D unresolved. CDR1 is MRHNA and CDR2 is SNTAGT in the germline V gene. The V end lost 6 bases, the J end lost 5 bases, and 13 bases lay between the germline ends. This CDR3 comprises 13 residues. The CDR3 bases are TGTGCCAGCAGAGGAAGTCTGCGATATGGCTACACCTTC. This encodes CASRGSLRYGYTF.

In its sample, this clonotype was seen many times. The V gene is TRBV20-1, the J gene TRBJ2-5; possible D gene TRBD1, 5 bases. The germline V gene has CDR1 DFQATT and CDR2 SNEGSKA (reference sequence). Deletions cut 6 bases from V and 2 bases from J, with 10 bases between. The CDR3 runs to 12 residues. The CDR3 region is CSAGAAQETQYF. CDR3 in DNA: TGCAGTGCAGGGGCAGCTCAAGAGACCCAGTACTTC.

At least ten counts were recorded for this clonotype. The chain combines TRBV29-1 with TRBJ2-7; D might be TRBD1 or TRBD2, each matching 6 bases. The V and J ends lost 4 bases and 2 bases respectively, with 15 bases between them. CDR3 length equals 14 residues. Germline values: CDR1 SQVTM, CDR2 ANQGSEA. The CDR3 region is CSVGIAGHPYEQYF. Written as DNA, the CDR3 is TGCAGCGTTGGGATTGCGGGACACCCCTACGAGCAGTACTTC.

This clonotype was counted between two and nine times. V is TRBV2 and J is TRBJ2-7; 12 bases are shared with TRBD2. Per the germline V gene, CDR1 is SNHLY and CDR2 is FYNNEI. V dropped 2 bases and J dropped 3; count of bases not matched to a gene: 11. The CDR3 has 18 residues. CDR3 in amino acids: CASSETSGGYGEIYEQYF. The CDR3 coding sequence is TGTGCCAGCAGTGAAACTAGCGGGGGGTACGGGGAAATCTACGAGCAGTACTTC.